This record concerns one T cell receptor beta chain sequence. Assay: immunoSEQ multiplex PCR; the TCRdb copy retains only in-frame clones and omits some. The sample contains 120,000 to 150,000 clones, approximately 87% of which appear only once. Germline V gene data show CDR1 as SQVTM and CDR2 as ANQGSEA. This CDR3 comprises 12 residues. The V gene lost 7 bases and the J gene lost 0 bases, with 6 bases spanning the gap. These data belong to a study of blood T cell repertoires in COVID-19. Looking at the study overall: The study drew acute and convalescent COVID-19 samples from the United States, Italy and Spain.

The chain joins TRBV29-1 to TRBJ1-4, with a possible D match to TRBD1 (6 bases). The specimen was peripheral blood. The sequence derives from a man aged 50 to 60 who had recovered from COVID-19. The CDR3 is CSGTATNEKLFF. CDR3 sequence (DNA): TGCAGCGGGACAGCAACTAATGAAAAACTGTTTTTT. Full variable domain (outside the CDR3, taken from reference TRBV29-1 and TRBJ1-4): SAVISQKPSRDICQRGTSLTIQCQVDSQVTMMFWYRQQPGQSLTLIATANQGSEATYESGFVIDKFPISRPNLTFSTLTVSNMSPEDSSIYLCSGTATNEKLFFGSGTQLSVL.